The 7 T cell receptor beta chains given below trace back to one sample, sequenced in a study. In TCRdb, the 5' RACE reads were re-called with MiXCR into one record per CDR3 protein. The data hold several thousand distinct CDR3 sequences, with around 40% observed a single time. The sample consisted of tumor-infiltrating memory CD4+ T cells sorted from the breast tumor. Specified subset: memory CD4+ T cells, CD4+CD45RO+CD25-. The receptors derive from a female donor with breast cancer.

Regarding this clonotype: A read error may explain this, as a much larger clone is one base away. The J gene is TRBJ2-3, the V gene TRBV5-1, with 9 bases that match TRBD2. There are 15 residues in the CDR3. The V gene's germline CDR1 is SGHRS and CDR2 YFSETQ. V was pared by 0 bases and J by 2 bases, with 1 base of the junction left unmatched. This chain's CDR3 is CASSLASGITDTQYF. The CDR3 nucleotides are TGCGCCAGCAGCTTGGCTAGCGGGATCACAGATACGCAGTATTTT.

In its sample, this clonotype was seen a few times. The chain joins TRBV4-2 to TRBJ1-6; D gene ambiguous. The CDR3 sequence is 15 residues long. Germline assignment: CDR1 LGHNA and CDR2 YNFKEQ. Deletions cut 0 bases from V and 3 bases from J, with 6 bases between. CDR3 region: CASSQDLYYNSPLHF. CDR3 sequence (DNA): TGTGCCAGCAGCCAAGATCTGTACTATAATTCACCCCTCCACTTT.

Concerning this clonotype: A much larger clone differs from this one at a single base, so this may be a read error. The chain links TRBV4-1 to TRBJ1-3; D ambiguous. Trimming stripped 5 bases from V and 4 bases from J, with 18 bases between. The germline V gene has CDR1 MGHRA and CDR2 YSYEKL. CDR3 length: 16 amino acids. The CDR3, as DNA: TGCGCCAGCAGCGACCTTGGTAGAGGGCTCGGAAACACCATATATTTT. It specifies CASSDLGRGLGNTIYF.

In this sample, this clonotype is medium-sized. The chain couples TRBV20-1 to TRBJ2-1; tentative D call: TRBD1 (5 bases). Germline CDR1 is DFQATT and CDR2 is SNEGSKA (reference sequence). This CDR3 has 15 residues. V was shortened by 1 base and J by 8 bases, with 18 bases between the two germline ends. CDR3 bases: TGCAGTGCTAGAGGTGAAGGGGCAGGTAGGGATGAGCAGTTCTTC. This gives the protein CSARGEGAGRDEQFF.

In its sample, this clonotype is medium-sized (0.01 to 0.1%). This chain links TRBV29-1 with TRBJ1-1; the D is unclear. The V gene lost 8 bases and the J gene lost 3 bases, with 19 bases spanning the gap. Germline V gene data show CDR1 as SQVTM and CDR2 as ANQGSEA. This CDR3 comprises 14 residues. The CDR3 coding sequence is TGCAGCTCCTCGGTTGAGGTCGGGGACACTGAAGCTTTCTTT. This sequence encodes CSSSVEVGDTEAFF.

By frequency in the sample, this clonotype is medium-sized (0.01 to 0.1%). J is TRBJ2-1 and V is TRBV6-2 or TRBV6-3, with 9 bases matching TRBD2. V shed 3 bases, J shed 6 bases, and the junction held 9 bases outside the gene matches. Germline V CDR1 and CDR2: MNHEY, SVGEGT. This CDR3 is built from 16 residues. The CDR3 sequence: CASSYLAGTPPNEQFF. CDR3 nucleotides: TGTGCCAGCAGTTATCTAGCGGGGACCCCTCCCAATGAGCAGTTCTTC.

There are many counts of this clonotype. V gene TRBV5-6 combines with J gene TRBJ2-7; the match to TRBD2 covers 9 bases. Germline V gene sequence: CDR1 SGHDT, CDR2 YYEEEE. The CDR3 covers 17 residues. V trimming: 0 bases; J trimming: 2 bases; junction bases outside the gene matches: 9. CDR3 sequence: CASSLAVGRGGPYEQYF. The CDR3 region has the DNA TGTGCCAGCAGCTTGGCAGTCGGGCGGGGGGGGCCCTACGAGCAGTACTTC. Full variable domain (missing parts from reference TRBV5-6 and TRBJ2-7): DAGVTQSPTHLIKTRGQQVTLRCSPKSGHDTVSWYQQALGQGPQFIFQYYEEEERQRGNFPDRFSGHQFPNYSSELNVNALLLGDSALYLCASSLAVGRGGPYEQYFGPGTRLTVT.